Listed below are T cell receptor beta chains from one sample, sequenced in a study of control samples from healthy donors and cancer patients. Profiled with immunoSEQ multiplex PCR; TCRdb holds only in-frame clones, not every one. Here the sample spans 190,000 or so clones, 90% to 95% being singletons. Sequenced input: blood. Source of these receptors: a man between 18 and 29 years old in good health. Each CDR3 is given with its conserved first and last residue. The D gene is left open where the match is weak. Where a row states a size, it is once, few, many or the class of an expanded clone; other rows omit it.

NA	NA	TRBV7-6	TRBJ2-7	TGTGCCAGCAGCACGCCGGCGGGGAGCTCCTACGAGCAGTACTTC	CASSTPAGSSYEQYF
NA	once	TRBV6-1	TRBJ1-4	TGTGCCAGCAGTGACAGGGTGGATGAAAAACTGTTTTTT	CASSDRVDEKLFF
NA	NA	TRBV9	TRBJ1-6	TGTGCCAGCAGCGGTGCCTTAGTTGGTTCACCCCTCCACTTT	CASSGALVGSPLHF
NA	once	TRBV28	TRBJ2-7	TGTGCCAGCAGTTTCGGGACCTACGAGCAGTACTTC	CASSFGTYEQYF
NA	NA	TRBV6-5	TRBJ1-3	TGTGCCAGCAGTTACTCGGCTTTTGGAAACACCATATATTTT	CASSYSAFGNTIYF
NA	NA	TRBV4-1	TRBJ1-4	TGCGCCAGCAGCCAGGGGCGATATGAAAAACTGTTTTTT	CASSQGRYEKLFF
TRBD1	NA	TRBV7-8	TRBJ2-7	TGTGCCAGCAGCTCTAGTCCCGGACAGGAGACCTACGAGCAGTACTTC	CASSSSPGQETYEQYF
TRBD1	NA	TRBV2	TRBJ1-1	TGTGCCAGCAGCCAGGACAGGGTCACTGAAGCTTTCTTT	CASSQDRVTEAFF
TRBD2	NA	TRBV28	TRBJ2-1	TGTGCCAGCAGTCTTCCGGGGGGCTCCTACAATGAGCAGTTCTTC	CASSLPGGSYNEQFF
NA	NA	TRBV6-2/TRBV6-3	TRBJ1-4	TGTGCCAGCATCCCAGCAGGGGCTGCTAATGAAAAACTGTTTTTT	CASIPAGAANEKLFF
NA	NA	TRBV18	TRBJ2-7	TGTGCCAGCTCGACGGGGACGGGGAAGCAGTACTTC	CASSTGTGKQYF
NA	NA	TRBV9	TRBJ1-4	TGTGCCAGCAGCGTAGGCAGGGGTGTAGGGGAAAAACTGTTTTTT	CASSVGRGVGEKLFF
TRBD1	NA	TRBV25-1	TRBJ2-1	TGTGCCAGCTCTACTAGGCACCAGGGGGCGGTCTACAATGAGCAGTTCTTC	CASSTRHQGAVYNEQFF
TRBD1	NA	TRBV28	TRBJ2-1	TGTGCCAGCAACGCCGGGACAGGGCTTTACAATGAGCAGTTCTTC	CASNAGTGLYNEQFF
TRBD1	NA	TRBV6-5	TRBJ1-3	TGTGCCAGCAGAAACAGGGGATCTGGAAACACCATATATTTT	CASRNRGSGNTIYF
NA	NA	TRBV21-1	TRBJ1-6	TGTGCCAGCAGCAAGGTCCGGGACAGGGTGATGGCCAATTCACCCCTCCACTTT	CASSKVRDRVMANSPLHF
NA	once	TRBV19	TRBJ1-4	TGTGCCAGTAGTACCTCACAGCGGTTTAGAGGCGCGGGTGAAAAACTGTTTTTT	CASSTSQRFRGAGEKLFF
TRBD1	NA	TRBV19	TRBJ2-7	TGTGCCAGTAGTATCCTCAGGGGGCGCGTCTACGAGCAGTACTTC	CASSILRGRVYEQYF
NA	NA	TRBV18	TRBJ2-1	TGTGCCAGCTCACCCGGGAGCGATGAGCAGTTCTTC	CASSPGSDEQFF
NA	NA	TRBV1	TRBJ2-3	TGCACCAGCAGATATCCGGACCTAAAGGATAGCACAGATACGCAGTATTTT	CTSRYPDLKDSTDTQYF
TRBD2	few	TRBV5-4	TRBJ2-5	TGTGCCAGCAGCTTGGAGTCTAGCGGGGGGATAAGAGCGGAGACCCAGTACTTC	CASSLESSGGIRAETQYF
NA	few	TRBV2	TRBJ1-2	TGTGCCACCCCCACCACCAGCGGTCTTGATGGCTACACCTTC	CATPTTSGLDGYTF
TRBD1	NA	TRBV28	TRBJ1-5	TGTGCCAGCAGCCGACAGGGGGGTGCTGCGCCCCAGCATTTT	CASSRQGGAAPQHF
NA	NA	TRBV14	TRBJ1-1	TGTGCCAGCAGCCAACCAGGTTCCCCTCCTGAAGCTTTCTTT	CASSQPGSPPEAFF
TRBD1	NA	TRBV30	TRBJ1-2	TGTGCCCTTCGAGACAGGGGGTATGGCTACACCTTC	CALRDRGYGYTF
NA	NA	TRBV7-8	TRBJ1-4	TGTGCCAGCAGCTTCCGTACATGGGGCAATGAAAAACTGTTTTTT	CASSFRTWGNEKLFF
NA	NA	TRBV28	TRBJ2-7	TGTGCCAGCAGTTTATGGGGGGGCTCCTACGAGCAGTACTTC	CASSLWGGSYEQYF
NA	NA	TRBV19	TRBJ2-3	TGTGCCAGTAGTATAAACGGGGCCACAGATACGCAGTATTTT	CASSINGATDTQYF
NA	NA	TRBV28	TRBJ1-5	TGTGCCAGCAGTTTCTCGGGATCTGTGAATCAGCCCCAGCATTTT	CASSFSGSVNQPQHF
TRBD1	NA	TRBV4-1	TRBJ1-1	TGCGCCAGCAGCCAAGGGGGGGGACAGTTGAACACTGAAGCTTTCTTT	CASSQGGGQLNTEAFF
TRBD1	NA	TRBV25-1	TRBJ1-4	TGTGCCAGCAGTGATGACTTGGGACAGGGAGAGGCAAAACTGTTTTTT	CASSDDLGQGEAKLFF
TRBD1	NA	TRBV5-1	TRBJ2-1	TGCGCCAGCAGCCCCCGACAGGGGGGCGATGAGCAGTTCTTC	CASSPRQGGDEQFF
TRBD2	NA	TRBV27	TRBJ2-7	TGTGCCAGCAGTTTCGGACTAGCCTCCTCCTACGAGCAGTACTTC	CASSFGLASSYEQYF
NA	NA	TRBV6-5	TRBJ1-5	TGTGCCAGCAGTTATTCCCAAGAACGGCAGCCCCAGCATTTT	CASSYSQERQPQHF
NA	NA	TRBV21-1	TRBJ1-3	TGTGCCAGCAGAGCGGGCGGAAACACCATATATTTT	CASRAGGNTIYF
NA	NA	TRBV24-1	TRBJ2-7	TGTGCCACCAGTGATTTGCCGGACAGAGGGAAGAACGAGCAGTACTTC	CATSDLPDRGKNEQYF
NA	few	TRBV3-1/TRBV3-2	TRBJ1-2	TGTGCCAGCAGCCAAGTGGGCTTAAACTATGGCTACACCTTC	CASSQVGLNYGYTF
TRBD1	NA	TRBV2	TRBJ1-6	TGTGCCAGCAGTCTGGACAGGGTCGGTTCACCCCTCCACTTT	CASSLDRVGSPLHF
TRBD1	NA	TRBV6-6	TRBJ1-5	TGTGCCAGCAGTTATTCGGACAGGGGTTTGGGTCAGCCCCAGCATTTT	CASSYSDRGLGQPQHF
TRBD1	NA	TRBV2	TRBJ1-1	TGTGCCAGTCACAGGGGATGGGCAACTGAAGCTTTCTTT	CASHRGWATEAFF
NA	NA	TRBV30	TRBJ1-3	TGTGCCTGGAGTTACAGTGCTACTGGAAACACCATATATTTT	CAWSYSATGNTIYF
NA	NA	TRBV18	TRBJ2-2	TGTGCCAGCTCACCGGACAGAAAAAGGGAGCTGTTTTTT	CASSPDRKRELFF
NA	NA	TRBV29-1	TRBJ1-2	TGCAGCGTTGAAGACGAGGGTGGCTACACCTTC	CSVEDEGGYTF
TRBD2	NA	TRBV27	TRBJ2-7	TGTGCCAGCAGTTTAATCGGGGGGGCCTACGAGCAGTACTTC	CASSLIGGAYEQYF
NA	NA	TRBV5-6	TRBJ2-7	TGTGCCAGCAGCTCGACAATGAACCCAGGGGTCTCCTACGAGCAGTACTTC	CASSSTMNPGVSYEQYF
NA	NA	TRBV18	TRBJ1-6	TGTGCCAGCTCTTCCGGGGGCAAGGATTCACCCCTCCACTTT	CASSSGGKDSPLHF
NA	NA	TRBV5-4	TRBJ2-7	TGTGCCAGCAGCTTAAGGAAGCAGGGCTCCTACGAGCAGTACTTC	CASSLRKQGSYEQYF
NA	NA	TRBV29-1	TRBJ1-6	TGCAGCGTGAGGAGCACCTACAATTCACCCCTCCACTTT	CSVRSTYNSPLHF
TRBD1	NA	TRBV5-1	TRBJ1-4	TGCGCCAGCAGCTCATATGAGGGGGCGGAGGAAAAACTGTTTTTT	CASSSYEGAEEKLFF
TRBD1	once	TRBV6-1	TRBJ1-1	TGTGCCAGCAGTGAATCTGACAGGGTCGGCACTGAAGCTTTCTTT	CASSESDRVGTEAFF